The rows below give T cell receptor beta chains drawn from one sample of a study of PD-1 blockade in classical Hodgkin lymphoma. The table came from immunoSEQ multiplex PCR; TCRdb's copy has only in-frame clones and leaves some out. The data hold about 21,000 clones, with 94% observed a single time. Source material: peripheral blood mononuclear cells (PBMCs). All receptors come from a human donor with classical Hodgkin lymphoma. The CDR3 runs from the conserved cysteine through the conserved F or W. The D gene is left open where the match is weak. The listing skips clone size in some rows; elsewhere it reads once, few, many or a size class.

d_gene	j_gene	abundance	v_gene	CDR3nt	CDR3aa
TRBD2	TRBJ2-5	.	TRBV9	TGTGCCAGCAGCGTAGGCCTAGCGGAAACATTACAAGAGACCCAGTACTTC	CASSVGLAETLQETQYF
.	TRBJ2-2	.	TRBV11-1	TGTGCCAGCATCGAAAACGGGGCAGGGGTAAACACCGGGGAGCTGTTTTTT	CASIENGAGVNTGELFF
.	TRBJ2-1	.	TRBV7-9	TGTGCCAGCACCATTTCCGGGACAGAGCAGTTCTTC	CASTISGTEQFF
.	TRBJ2-7	.	TRBV25-1	TGTGCCAGCTCGTACACGGCCTCCTCCTACGAGCAGTACTTC	CASSYTASSYEQYF
.	TRBJ2-7	.	TRBV11-3	TGTGCCAGCAGCGGGAGTAACTCCTACGAGCAGTACTTC	CASSGSNSYEQYF
.	TRBJ2-5	.	TRBV6-1	TGTGCCAGCAGTGGAGTCACCCAAGAGACCCAGTACTTC	CASSGVTQETQYF
TRBD1	TRBJ1-5	.	TRBV18	TGTGCCAGCTCACCGGACAGGGACCAGCCCCAGCATTTT	CASSPDRDQPQHF
TRBD1	TRBJ1-5	.	TRBV19	TGTGCCAGTAGTTCAGGGGGGGCCGGCAATCAGCCCCAGCATTTT	CASSSGGAGNQPQHF
TRBD1	TRBJ2-7	once	TRBV29-1	TGCAGCGTGGGGACAGGGGAAACCCACGAGCAGTACTTC	CSVGTGETHEQYF
TRBD1	TRBJ1-1	once	TRBV11-2	TGTGCCAGCAGCTTATTGATACCGGGACAGGCTTTCTTT	CASSLLIPGQAFF
TRBD2	TRBJ2-3	once	TRBV25-1	TGTGCCAGCAGCCAGGGACCGACTAGCGCAGATACGCAGTATTTT	CASSQGPTSADTQYF
.	TRBJ1-1	.	TRBV6-6	TGTGCCAGCAGTTACTCGACAGGCTCGGCTTTCTTT	CASSYSTGSAFF
.	TRBJ1-1	.	TRBV7-9	TGTGCCAGCAGCTTACAAGCAGGGGACACTGAAGCTTTCTTT	CASSLQAGDTEAFF
TRBD2	TRBJ2-3	.	TRBV27	TGTGCCAGCAGCTCACTACTAGCGGGGGAGAACACAGATACGCAGTATTTT	CASSSLLAGENTDTQYF
TRBD1	TRBJ2-2	once	TRBV5-5	TGTGCCAGCAGCTTGTTTAGGGACAGGGGGAACACCGGGGAGCTGTTTTTT	CASSLFRDRGNTGELFF
TRBD2	TRBJ2-3	.	TRBV7-9	TGTGCCAGCAGCTCCGGTCGTGCGGGGGGGCTAGATACGCAGTATTTT	CASSSGRAGGLDTQYF
.	TRBJ2-1	once	TRBV19	TGTGCCAGTATAGGTGGCGCCCGTAATGAGCAGTTCTTC	CASIGGARNEQFF
.	TRBJ2-7	once	TRBV9	TGTGCCAGCAGCGTAGACCTAGTAGAGTACTTC	CASSVDLVEYF
.	TRBJ1-1	.	TRBV6-4	TGTGCCAGCAGTGGCGAAGGGGGAACTGAAGCTTTCTTT	CASSGEGGTEAFF
.	TRBJ1-2	.	TRBV5-6	TGTGCCAGCAGCTTGTGGCGGGATGGCTACACCTTC	CASSLWRDGYTF
TRBD1	TRBJ2-1	.	TRBV7-8	TGTGCCAGCAGCTTAGCCGGGACAGGGGTCTACAATGAGCAGTTCTTC	CASSLAGTGVYNEQFF
.	TRBJ2-1	.	TRBV2	TGTGCCAGCAGTGAAGATTATCCCTACAATGAGCAGTTCTTC	CASSEDYPYNEQFF